This T cell receptor beta chain is from a study of T cell responses to AZD1222 COVID-19 vaccine. Only in-frame clones appear in the TCRdb table, and some are missing; sequencing was by immunoSEQ multiplex PCR. Of tens of thousands of clones in the sample, about 90% were seen once. From germline, CDR1 is LGHDT and CDR2 YNNKEL (reference sequence). V was cut by 1 base and J by 3 bases, with 10 bases left in between. CDR3 length equals 15 residues. The sequence was obtained from an adult who received the AZD1222 COVID-19 vaccine. The sample consisted of peripheral blood, taken 28 days after the second AZD1222 dose. This rearrangement joins TRBV3-1 (or the pseudogene TRBV3-2) to TRBJ2-1; D gene uncertain. CDR3 in amino acids: CASSQARPLYNEQFF. The CDR3, as DNA: TGTGCCAGCAGCCAAGCTCGCCCTCTCTACAATGAGCAGTTCTTC.